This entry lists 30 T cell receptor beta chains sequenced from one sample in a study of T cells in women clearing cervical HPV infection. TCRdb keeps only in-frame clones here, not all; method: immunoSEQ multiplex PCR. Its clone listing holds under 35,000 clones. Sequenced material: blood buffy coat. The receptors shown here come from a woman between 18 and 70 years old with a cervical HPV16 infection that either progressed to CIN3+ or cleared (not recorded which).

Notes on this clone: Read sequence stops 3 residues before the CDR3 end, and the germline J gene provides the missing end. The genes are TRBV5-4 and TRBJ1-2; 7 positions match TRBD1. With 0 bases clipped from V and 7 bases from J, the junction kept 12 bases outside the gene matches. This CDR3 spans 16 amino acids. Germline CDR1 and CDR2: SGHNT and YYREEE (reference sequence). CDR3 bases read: TGTGCCAGCAGCTTGGCCGGGGCAGGGGGACAGAGTGGC. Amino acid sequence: CASSLAGAGGQSG. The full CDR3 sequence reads CASSLAGAGGQSGYTF.

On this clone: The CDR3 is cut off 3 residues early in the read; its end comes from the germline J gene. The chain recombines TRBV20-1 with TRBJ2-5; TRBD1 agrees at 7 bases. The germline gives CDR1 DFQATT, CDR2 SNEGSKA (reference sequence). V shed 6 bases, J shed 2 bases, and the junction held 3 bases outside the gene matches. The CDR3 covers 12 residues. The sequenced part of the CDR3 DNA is TGCAGTGCCAAACAGGGGCAAGAGACC. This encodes CSAKQGQET. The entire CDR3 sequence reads CSAKQGQETQYF.

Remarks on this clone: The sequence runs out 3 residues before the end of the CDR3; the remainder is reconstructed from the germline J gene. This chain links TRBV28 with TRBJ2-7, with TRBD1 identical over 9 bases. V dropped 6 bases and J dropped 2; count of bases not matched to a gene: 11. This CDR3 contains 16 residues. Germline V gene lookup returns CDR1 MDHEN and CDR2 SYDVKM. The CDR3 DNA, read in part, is TGTGCCAGCAGACTGGGACAGGGAGTAGGAGCCTACGAG. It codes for CASRLGQGVGAYE. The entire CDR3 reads CASRLGQGVGAYEQYF.

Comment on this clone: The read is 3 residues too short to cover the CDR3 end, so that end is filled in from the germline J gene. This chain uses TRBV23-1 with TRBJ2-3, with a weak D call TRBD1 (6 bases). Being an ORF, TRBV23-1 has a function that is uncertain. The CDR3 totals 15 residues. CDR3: CASSPSDSRQETQYF. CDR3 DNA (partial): TGCGCCAGCAGTCCCTCGGACAGCCGACAAGAGACG.

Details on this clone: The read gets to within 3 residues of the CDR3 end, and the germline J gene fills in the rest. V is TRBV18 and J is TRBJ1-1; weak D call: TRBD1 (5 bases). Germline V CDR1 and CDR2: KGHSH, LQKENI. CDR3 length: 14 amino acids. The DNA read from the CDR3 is TGTGCCAGCTCACCACCTTCCGGGGGAGAGACA. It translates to CASSPPSGGET. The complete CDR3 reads CASSPPSGGETAFF.

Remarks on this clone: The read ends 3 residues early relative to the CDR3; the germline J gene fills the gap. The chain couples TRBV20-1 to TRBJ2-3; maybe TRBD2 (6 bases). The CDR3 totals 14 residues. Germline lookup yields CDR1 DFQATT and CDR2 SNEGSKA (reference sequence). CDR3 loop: CSATWGGVQETQYF. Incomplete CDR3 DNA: TGCAGTGCTACCTGGGGCGGGGTTCAAGAGACG.

The DNA read from the CDR3 is TGTGCCAGCAGTCCTCTAGCGGGAGTCGGGACAGATACC. Its translation is CASSPLAGVGTDT. The complete CDR3 sequence is CASSPLAGVGTDTQYF. The gene calls are TRBV2 and TRBJ2-5, with 10 bases aligning to TRBD2. The read ends 3 residues before the CDR3 terminus; that terminus is restored from the germline J gene. The CDR3 has 16 residues. Germline-derived CDR1 and CDR2 are SNHLY and FYNNEI.

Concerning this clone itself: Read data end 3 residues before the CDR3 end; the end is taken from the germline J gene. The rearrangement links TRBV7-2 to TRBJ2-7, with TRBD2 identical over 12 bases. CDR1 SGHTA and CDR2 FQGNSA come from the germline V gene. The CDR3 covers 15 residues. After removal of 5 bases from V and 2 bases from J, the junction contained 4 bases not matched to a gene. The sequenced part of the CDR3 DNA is TGTGCCAGCAGCCCGACTAGCGGGGGAGCCTACGAG. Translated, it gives CASSPTSGGAYE. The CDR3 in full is CASSPTSGGAYEQYF.

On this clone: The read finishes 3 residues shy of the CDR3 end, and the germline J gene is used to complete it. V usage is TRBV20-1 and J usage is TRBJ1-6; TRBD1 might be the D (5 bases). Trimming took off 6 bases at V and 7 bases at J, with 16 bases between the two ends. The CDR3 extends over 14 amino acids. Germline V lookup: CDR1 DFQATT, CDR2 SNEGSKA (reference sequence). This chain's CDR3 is CSAGQGPRNSPLHF. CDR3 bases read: TGCAGTGCAGGACAAGGCCCCCGGAATTCACCC.

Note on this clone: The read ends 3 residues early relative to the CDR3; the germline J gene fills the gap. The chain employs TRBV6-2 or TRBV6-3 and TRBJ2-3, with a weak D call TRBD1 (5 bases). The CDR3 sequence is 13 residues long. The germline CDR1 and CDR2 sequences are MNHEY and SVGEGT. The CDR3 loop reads CASRTDRYQPQYF. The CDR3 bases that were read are TGTGCCAGCAGAACCGACAGATATCAGCCG.

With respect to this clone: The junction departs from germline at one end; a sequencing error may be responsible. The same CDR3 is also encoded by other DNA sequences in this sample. The CDR3 bases that were read are TGTGCCAGCAGCAAGGACAGGAATGGATACACT. Translated: CASSKDRNGYT. The whole CDR3 reads CASSKDRNGYTIYF. V and J are TRBV7-9 and TRBJ1-3, with 7 bases lining up with TRBD1. The observed sequence ends 3 residues before the CDR3 terminus, with the missing tail filled in from the germline J gene. From germline, CDR1 is SEHNR and CDR2 FQNEAQ (reference sequence). This CDR3 is built from 14 residues. Together with reference TRBV7-9 and TRBJ1-3, the CDR3 gives the full variable domain: DTGVSQNPRHKITKRGQNVTFRCDPISEHNRLYWYRQTLGQGPEFLTYFQNEAQLEKSRLLSDRFSAERPKGSFSTLEIQRTEQGDSAMYLCASSKDRNGYTIYFGEGSWLTVV.

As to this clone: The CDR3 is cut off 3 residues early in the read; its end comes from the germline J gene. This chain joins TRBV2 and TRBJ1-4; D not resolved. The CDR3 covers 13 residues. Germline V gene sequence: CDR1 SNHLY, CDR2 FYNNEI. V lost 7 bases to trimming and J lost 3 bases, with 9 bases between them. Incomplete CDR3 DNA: TGTGCCAGCAAAGGCATTTCTAATGAAAAA. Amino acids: CASKGISNEK. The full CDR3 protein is CASKGISNEKLFF.

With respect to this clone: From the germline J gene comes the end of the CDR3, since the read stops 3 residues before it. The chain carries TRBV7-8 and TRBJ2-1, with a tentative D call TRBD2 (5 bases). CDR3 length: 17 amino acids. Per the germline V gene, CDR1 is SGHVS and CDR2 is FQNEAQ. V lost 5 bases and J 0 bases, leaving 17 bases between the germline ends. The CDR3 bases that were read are TGTGCCAGCAGCCCCCCACCCGGGGTGAGCTCCTACAATGAG. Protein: CASSPPPGVSSYNE. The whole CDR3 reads CASSPPPGVSSYNEQFF.

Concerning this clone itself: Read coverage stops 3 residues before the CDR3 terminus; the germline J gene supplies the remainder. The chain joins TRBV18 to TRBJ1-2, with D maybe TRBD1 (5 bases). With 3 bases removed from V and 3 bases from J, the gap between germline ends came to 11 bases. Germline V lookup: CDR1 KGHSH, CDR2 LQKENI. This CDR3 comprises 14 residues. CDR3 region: CASSPGGEYYGYTF. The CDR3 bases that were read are TGTGCCAGCTCACCGGGGGGAGAATACTATGGC.

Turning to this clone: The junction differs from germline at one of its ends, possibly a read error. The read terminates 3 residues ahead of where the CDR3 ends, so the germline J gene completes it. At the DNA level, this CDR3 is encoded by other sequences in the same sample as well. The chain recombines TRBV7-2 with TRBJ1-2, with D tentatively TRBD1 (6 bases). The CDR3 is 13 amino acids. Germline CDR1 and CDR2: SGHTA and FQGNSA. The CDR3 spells CASSLSGVYGYTF. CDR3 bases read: TGTGCCAGCAGCTTATCAGGGGTCTATGGT.

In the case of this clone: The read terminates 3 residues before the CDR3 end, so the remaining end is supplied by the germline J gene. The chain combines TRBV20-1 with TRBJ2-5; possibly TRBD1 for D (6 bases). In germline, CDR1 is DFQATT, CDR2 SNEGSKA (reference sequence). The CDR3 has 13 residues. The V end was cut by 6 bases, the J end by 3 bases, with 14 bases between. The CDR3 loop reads CSAQRTAEETQYF. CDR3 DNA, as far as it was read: TGCAGTGCCCAACGGACAGCGGAAGAGACC.

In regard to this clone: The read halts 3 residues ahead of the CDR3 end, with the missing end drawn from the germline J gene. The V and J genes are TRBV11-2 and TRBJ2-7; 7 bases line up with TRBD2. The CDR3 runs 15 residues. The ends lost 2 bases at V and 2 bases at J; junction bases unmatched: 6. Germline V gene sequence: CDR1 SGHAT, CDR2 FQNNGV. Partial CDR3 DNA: TGTGCCAGCAGCTTATTACGGGGGGAGCCCTACGAG. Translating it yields CASSLLRGEPYE. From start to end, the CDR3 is CASSLLRGEPYEQYF.

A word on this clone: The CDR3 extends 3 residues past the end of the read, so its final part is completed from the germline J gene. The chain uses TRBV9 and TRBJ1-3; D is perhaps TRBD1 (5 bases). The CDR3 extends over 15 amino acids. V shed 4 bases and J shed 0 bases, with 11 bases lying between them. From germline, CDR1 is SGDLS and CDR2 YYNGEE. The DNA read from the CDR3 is TGTGCCAGCAGCCCCCACGACAGCTCTGGAAACACC. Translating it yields CASSPHDSSGNT. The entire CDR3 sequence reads CASSPHDSSGNTIYF.

The sequenced part of the CDR3 DNA is TGTGCCAGCAGCTTAGTCGTCGGCGGCGAGACG. Its translation: CASSLVVGGET. The full CDR3 protein is CASSLVVGGETQYF. The chain recombines TRBV7-2 with TRBJ2-3; the D is unclear. Read sequence stops 3 residues before the CDR3 end, and the germline J gene provides the missing end. The germline V gene encodes CDR1 SGHTA and CDR2 FQGNSA. The CDR3 totals 14 residues. Complete variable domain (other parts from reference TRBV7-2 and TRBJ2-3): GAGVSQSPSNKVTEKGKDVELRCDPISGHTALYWYRQSLGQGLEFLIYFQGNSAPDKSGLPSDRFSAERTGGSVSTLTIQRTQQEDSAVYLCASSLVVGGETQYFGPGTRLTVL.

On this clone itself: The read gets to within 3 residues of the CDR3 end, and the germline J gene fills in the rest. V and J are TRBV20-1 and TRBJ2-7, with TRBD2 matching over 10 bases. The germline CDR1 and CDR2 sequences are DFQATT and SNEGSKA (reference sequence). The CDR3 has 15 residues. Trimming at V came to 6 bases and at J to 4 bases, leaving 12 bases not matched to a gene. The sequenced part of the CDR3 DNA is TGCAGTGCCCTCCACACGGGTAGCGGGAGGTACGAG. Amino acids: CSALHTGSGRYE. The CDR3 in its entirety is CSALHTGSGRYEQYF.

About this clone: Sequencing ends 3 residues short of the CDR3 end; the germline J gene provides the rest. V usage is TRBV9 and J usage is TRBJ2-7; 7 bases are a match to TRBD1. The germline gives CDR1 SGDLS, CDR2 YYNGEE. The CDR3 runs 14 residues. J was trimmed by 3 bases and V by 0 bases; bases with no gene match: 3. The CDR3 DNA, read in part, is TGTGCCAGCAGCGTAGGGCAGGGGGACTACGAG. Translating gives CASSVGQGDYE. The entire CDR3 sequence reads CASSVGQGDYEQYF.

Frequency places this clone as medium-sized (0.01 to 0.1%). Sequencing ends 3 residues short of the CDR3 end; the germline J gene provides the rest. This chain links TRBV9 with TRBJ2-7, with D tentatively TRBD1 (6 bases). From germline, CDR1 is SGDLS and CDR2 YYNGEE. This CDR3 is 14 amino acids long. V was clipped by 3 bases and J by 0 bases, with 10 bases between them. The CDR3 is CASSGRDNSYEQYF. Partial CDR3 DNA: TGTGCCAGCAGCGGCCGGGACAACTCCTACGAG.

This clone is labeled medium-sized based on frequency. CDR3 sequence reads: CASSPRQNLAKNIQYF. Incomplete CDR3 DNA: TGTGCCAGCTCACCACGCCAGAACCTAGCCAAAAACATT. This chain links TRBV18 with TRBJ2-4; D uncertain. The CDR3 extends 3 residues past the end of the read, so its final part is completed from the germline J gene. Trimming cost V 1 base and J 0 bases, with 10 bases left between them. The CDR3 spans 16 residues. Per the germline V gene, CDR1 is KGHSH and CDR2 is LQKENI.

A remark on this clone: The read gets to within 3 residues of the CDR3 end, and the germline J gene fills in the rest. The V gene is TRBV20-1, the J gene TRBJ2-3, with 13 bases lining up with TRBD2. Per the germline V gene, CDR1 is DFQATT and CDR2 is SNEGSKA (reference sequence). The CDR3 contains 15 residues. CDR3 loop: CSAPGTSGTRGAQYF. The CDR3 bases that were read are TGCAGTGCTCCCGGGACTAGCGGGACCAGAGGGGCG.

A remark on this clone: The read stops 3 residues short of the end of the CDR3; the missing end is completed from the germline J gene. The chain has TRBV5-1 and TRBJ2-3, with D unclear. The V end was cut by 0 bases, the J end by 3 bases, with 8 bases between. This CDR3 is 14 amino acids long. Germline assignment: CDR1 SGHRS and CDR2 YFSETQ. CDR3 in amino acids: CASSLVSATDTQYF. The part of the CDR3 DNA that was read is TGCGCCAGCAGCTTGGTTTCCGCGACAGATACG.

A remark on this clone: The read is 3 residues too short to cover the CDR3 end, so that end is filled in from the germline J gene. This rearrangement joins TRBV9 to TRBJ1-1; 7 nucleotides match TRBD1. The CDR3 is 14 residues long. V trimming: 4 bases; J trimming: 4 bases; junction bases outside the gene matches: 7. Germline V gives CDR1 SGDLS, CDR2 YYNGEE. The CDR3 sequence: CASSPHEGATEAFF. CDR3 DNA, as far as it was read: TGTGCCAGCAGCCCTCACGAGGGGGCCACTGAA.

The CDR3 is CASSPDQETQYF. CDR3 DNA (partial): TGTGCCAGCAGCCCGGACCAAGAGACC. The genes are TRBV5-4 and TRBJ2-5; D gene uncertain. The read falls 3 residues short of the CDR3 end, and the missing part is taken from the germline J gene. CDR3 size: 12 residues. V was trimmed by 4 bases and J by 0 bases, leaving 4 bases between them. Per germline, CDR1 SGHNT and CDR2 YYREEE (reference sequence).

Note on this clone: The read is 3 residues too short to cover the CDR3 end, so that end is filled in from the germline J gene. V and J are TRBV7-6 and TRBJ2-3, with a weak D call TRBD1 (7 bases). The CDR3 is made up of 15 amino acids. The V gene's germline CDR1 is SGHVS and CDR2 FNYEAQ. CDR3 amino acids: CASSLDRGGNQPQYF. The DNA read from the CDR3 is TGTGCCAGCAGCTTAGACAGGGGAGGCAATCAGCCG.

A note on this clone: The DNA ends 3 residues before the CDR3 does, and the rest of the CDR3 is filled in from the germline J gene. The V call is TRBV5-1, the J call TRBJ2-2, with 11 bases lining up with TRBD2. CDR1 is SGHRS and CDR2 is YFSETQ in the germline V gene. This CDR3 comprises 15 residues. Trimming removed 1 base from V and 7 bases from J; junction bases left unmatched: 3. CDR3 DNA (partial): TGCGCCAGCAGCTTGACTAGCGGGGGAATCGGGGAG. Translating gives CASSLTSGGIGE. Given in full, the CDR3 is CASSLTSGGIGELFF. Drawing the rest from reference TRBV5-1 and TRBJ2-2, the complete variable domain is KAGVTQTPRYLIKTRGQQVTLSCSPISGHRSVSWYQQTPGQGLQFLFEYFSETQRNKGNFPGRFSGRQFSNSRSEMNVSTLELGDSALYLCASSLTSGGIGELFFGEGSRLTVL.

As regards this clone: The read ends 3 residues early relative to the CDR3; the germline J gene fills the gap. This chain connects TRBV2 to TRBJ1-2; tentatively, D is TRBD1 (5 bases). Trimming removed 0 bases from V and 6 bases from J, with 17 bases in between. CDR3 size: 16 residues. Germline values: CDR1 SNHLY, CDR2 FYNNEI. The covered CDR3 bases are TGTGCCAGCAGTGAAGCAGGTGGGGGGTCTAGCAATGGC. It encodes CASSEAGGGSSNG. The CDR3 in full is CASSEAGGGSSNGYTF.